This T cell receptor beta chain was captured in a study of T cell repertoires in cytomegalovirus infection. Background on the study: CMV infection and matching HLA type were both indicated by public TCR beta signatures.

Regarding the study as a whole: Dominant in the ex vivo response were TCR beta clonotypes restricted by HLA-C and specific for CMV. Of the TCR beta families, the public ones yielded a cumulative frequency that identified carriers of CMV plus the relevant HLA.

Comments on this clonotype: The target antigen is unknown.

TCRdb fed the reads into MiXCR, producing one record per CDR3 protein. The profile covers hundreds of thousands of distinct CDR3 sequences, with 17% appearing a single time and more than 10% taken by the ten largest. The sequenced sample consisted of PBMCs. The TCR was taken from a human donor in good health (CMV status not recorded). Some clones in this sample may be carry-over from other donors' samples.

CDR3 bases: TGTGCCATCAGTGTGGGGGGCAGGACAGATACGCAGTATTTT. This sequence encodes CAISVGGRTDTQYF. The V call is TRBV10-3, the J call TRBJ2-3; D may be TRBD1 or TRBD2 (6 bases each). The germline CDR1 and CDR2 sequences are ENHRY and SYGVKD. Trimming took 4 bases from V and 3 from J, leaving 11 bases between them. This CDR3 comprises 14 residues.